Shown below are 26 T cell receptor beta chains from a single sample sequenced in a study of CD8+ T cells in alopecia areata. Investigators isolated RNA and reverse transcribed it into cDNA to act as the sequencing template. The table came from immunoSEQ multiplex PCR; TCRdb's copy has only in-frame clones and leaves some out. The table includes about 200,000 clones, nearly 60% detected once. This sample's treatment: oral pan-JAK inhibitor, 5-10 mg twice daily. The sequences come from CD4+ T cells sorted from blood, collected at week 24, from a patient treated with tofacitinib. These receptors originate from a human donor with alopecia areata.

This clone was seen a handful of times. The J gene is TRBJ2-7, the V gene TRBV20-1, with D perhaps TRBD1 (6 bases). In germline, CDR1 is DFQATT, CDR2 SNEGSKA (reference sequence). The CDR3 has 11 residues. The germline V and J ends were trimmed by 3 bases and 5 bases, with 8 bases remaining between them. The CDR3 here is CSASHRDEQYF. In nucleotides, the CDR3 is TGCAGTGCTAGTCACAGGGACGAGCAGTACTTC.

J is TRBJ2-1 and V is TRBV7-9, with D perhaps assigned TRBD1 or TRBD2 (5 bases each). The CDR3 has 12 amino acids. Germline V gene data show CDR1 as SEHNR and CDR2 as FQNEAQ (reference sequence). Trimming shortened V by 5 bases and J by 8 bases, and 10 bases separated the two germline ends. The CDR3 spells CASSATGHEQFF. The CDR3 DNA reads as TGTGCCAGCAGCGCCACGGGACATGAGCAGTTCTTC.

This clone has a count of ten or more. The chain employs TRBV4-1 and TRBJ2-3, with TRBD2 matching 11 bases. CDR1 is MGHRA and CDR2 is YSYEKL in the germline V gene. This CDR3 is 18 amino acids long. The V and J ends lost 1 base and 2 bases, in that order; junction bases with no gene match: 8. CDR3 loop: CASSQGRLAGFYTDTQYF. In DNA, the CDR3 is TGCGCCAGCAGCCAAGGAAGACTAGCGGGGTTCTACACAGATACGCAGTATTTT.

CDR3 loop: CASSQRTSGRPETQYF. Written as DNA, the CDR3 is TGTGCCAGCAGCCAAAGGACTAGCGGGAGGCCAGAGACCCAGTACTTC. The chain is built from TRBV7-7 and TRBJ2-5, with TRBD2 identical over 14 bases. CDR3 length: 16 residues. CDR1 is SSHAT, CDR2 FNYEAQ, per germline (reference sequence). V dropped 5 bases and J dropped 4; count of bases not matched to a gene: 6.

CDR3 sequence: CASSQERLAGDYTGELFF. CDR3 in DNA: TGTGCCAGCAGCCAAGAACGCCTAGCGGGGGATTACACCGGGGAGCTGTTTTTT. This chain joins TRBV4-2 and TRBJ2-2; 10 bases fit TRBD2. CDR3 length equals 18 residues. J lost 3 bases, V lost 0 bases, and 7 bases had no gene match. The germline V gene has CDR1 LGHNA and CDR2 YNFKEQ.

This clone was detected only a few times. V gene TRBV7-2 combines with J gene TRBJ1-3; 7 bases fit TRBD1. Germline CDR1 SGHTA, CDR2 FQGNSA. J gave up 4 bases and V 5 bases, and 8 bases lay outside the gene matches. The CDR3 is made up of 15 amino acids. CDR3 sequence (DNA): TGTGCCAGCAGCCCAAGACAGGGAACAGGAAACACCATATATTTT. It encodes CASSPRQGTGNTIYF.

This clone appeared a few times. The chain has TRBV4-1 and TRBJ1-5; the D gene is possibly TRBD1 (5 bases). V shed 4 bases and J shed 1 base, with 11 bases lying between them. This CDR3 spans 15 amino acids. Per the germline V gene, CDR1 is MGHRA and CDR2 is YSYEKL. The CDR3 region is CASSRGRLSNQPQHF. Here the CDR3 DNA reads TGCGCCAGCAGCCGGGGCCGATTGAGCAATCAGCCCCAGCATTTT.

The chain joins TRBV5-1 to TRBJ2-1; no clear D gene. The CDR3 consists of 11 residues. CDR1 and CDR2 from the germline V gene are SGHRS and YFSETQ. The germline V and J ends were trimmed by 1 base and 9 bases, with 5 bases remaining between them. CDR3 in DNA: TGCGCCAGCAGCTTGTCGGTTGAGCAGTTCTTC. This encodes CASSLSVEQFF.

This clone was found a few times. CDR3: CASSVEGGNRGTQYF. The CDR3 DNA reads as TGTGCCAGCAGCGTAGAAGGGGGCAACCGTGGGACCCAGTACTTC. V gene TRBV9 combines with J gene TRBJ2-5, with 7 bases fitting TRBD1. This CDR3 comprises 15 residues. V lost 0 bases, J lost 7 bases, and 9 bases stayed unmatched. Looked up from germline, CDR1 is SGDLS and CDR2 is YYNGEE.

This clone was counted ten times or more. The J gene is TRBJ2-4, the V gene TRBV5-6; possible D gene TRBD2, 5 bases. This CDR3 contains 16 residues. Trimming cost V 1 base and J 3 bases, with 14 bases left between them. Germline V CDR1 and CDR2: SGHDT, YYEEEE. CDR3 sequence: CASSLYSGGGKNIQYF. CDR3 DNA sequence: TGTGCCAGCAGCTTGTATTCAGGAGGTGGCAAAAACATTCAGTACTTC.

This chain joins TRBV7-2 and TRBJ2-2; 7 bases match TRBD1. The CDR3 spans 14 residues. The junction had 1 base not matched to a gene; V was cut back by 0 bases and J by 6 bases. The germline V gene encodes CDR1 SGHTA and CDR2 FQGNSA. The CDR3 DNA sequence: TGTGCCAGCAGCTTAGCTGGGACAGCCGGGGAGCTGTTTTTT. It encodes CASSLAGTAGELFF.

The chain uses TRBV6-5 and TRBJ2-2, with 10 nucleotides matching TRBD1. Germline V gene sequence: CDR1 MNHEY, CDR2 SVGAGI. The V and J ends lost 5 bases and 6 bases, in that order; junction bases with no gene match: 3. The CDR3 totals 14 residues. The CDR3 spells CASSRGQGAGELFF. For the CDR3, the DNA is TGTGCCAGCAGTCGTGGACAGGGGGCCGGGGAGCTGTTTTTT.

The chain employs TRBV6-5 and TRBJ2-7; 8 nucleotides align to TRBD1. The CDR3 runs 16 residues. Germline CDR1 MNHEY, CDR2 SVGAGI. The V gene end was trimmed by 2 bases and the J gene end by 5 bases; junction bases not matched to a gene: 11. CDR3 sequence reads: CASSYKTVRQGNEQYF. Here the CDR3 DNA reads TGTGCCAGCAGTTACAAAACTGTTAGACAGGGGAACGAGCAGTACTTC.

The V gene is TRBV10-2, the J gene TRBJ1-1, with 7 bases lining up with TRBD1. With V trimmed by 7 bases and J by 4 bases, 3 bases remained unmatched. Germline-derived CDR1 and CDR2 are WSHSY and SAAADI. This CDR3 region has 12 residues. CDR3 bases: TGCGCCAGCACTAGACAGGGCACTGAAGCTTTCTTT. As protein: CASTRQGTEAFF.

V gene TRBV30 combines with J gene TRBJ1-1, with a weak D call TRBD1 (6 bases). The CDR3 runs 13 residues. The V end lost 5 bases, the J end lost 5 bases, and 15 bases lay between the germline ends. CDR1 GTSNPN and CDR2 SVGIG come from the germline V gene (reference sequence). CDR3 coding DNA: TGTGCCTGGTCCCCCGGGACAATAACTGAAGCTTTCTTT. Protein product: CAWSPGTITEAFF.

This clone is a singleton in its sample. The chain recombines TRBV27 with TRBJ2-5, with TRBD1 matching 9 bases. The CDR3 sequence is 14 residues long. Per germline, CDR1 MNHEY and CDR2 SMNVEV (reference sequence). With 6 bases clipped from V and 4 bases from J, the junction kept 6 bases outside the gene matches. The CDR3 DNA reads TGTGCCAGCAGGGAACAGGGGGCGGGAGAGACCCAGTACTTC. It codes for CASREQGAGETQYF.

This sequence joins TRBV4-1 and TRBJ2-3, with D unresolved. CDR1 MGHRA and CDR2 YSYEKL come from the germline V gene. There are 14 residues in the CDR3. V was pared by 6 bases and J by 0 bases, with 10 bases between. The CDR3 coding sequence is TGCGCCAGCAGTCCTAGGACGAGCACAGATACGCAGTATTTT. As protein: CASSPRTSTDTQYF.

This clone was counted between two and nine times. At one of its ends the junction is not consistent with the germline gene, which may arise from a read error. The chain is built from TRBV10-3 and TRBJ2-1; D is uncertain. CDR1 and CDR2 from the germline V gene are ENHRY and SYGVKD. The CDR3 sequence is 15 residues long. CDR3 in DNA: TGTGCCAGCAGTTACGGTCGCAGCTCCTACAATGAGCAGTTCTTC. This gives the protein CASSYGRSSYNEQFF.

The chain employs TRBV14 and TRBJ2-7, with D possibly matching TRBD1 (6 bases). The V end was cut by 0 bases, the J end by 3 bases, with 9 bases between. Germline CDR1 SGHDN, CDR2 FVKESK. CDR3 length equals 14 residues. CDR3 nucleotides: TGTGCCAGCAGCCAAGATGAGGACAGCTACGAGCAGTACTTC. Translating it yields CASSQDEDSYEQYF.

This chain links TRBV6-6 with TRBJ1-1; no firm D call. V lost 9 bases and J 1 base, leaving 12 bases between the germline ends. The CDR3 is 13 amino acids. Germline V gene sequence: CDR1 MNHNY, CDR2 SVGAGI (reference sequence). The CDR3 region has the DNA TGTGCCAGTATCCGGACGGGGAACACTGAAGCTTTCTTT. Translation gives CASIRTGNTEAFF.

V gene TRBV28 combines with J gene TRBJ2-7, with TRBD1 as a possible D gene (5 bases). The CDR3 covers 13 residues. Looked up from germline, CDR1 is MDHEN and CDR2 is SYDVKM. Trimming stripped 5 bases from V and 2 bases from J, with 10 bases between. The CDR3 nucleotides read TGTGCCAGCAGTCCAGACAGTACCTACGAGCAGTACTTC. Translation gives CASSPDSTYEQYF.

About this clone: The junction and the germline gene differ at one end; a read error may be behind it. Within the sample, other DNA sequences also encode this same CDR3. This chain uses TRBV7-2 with TRBJ1-6, with D unresolved. CDR3 length: 13 amino acids. Germline V lookup: CDR1 SGHTA, CDR2 FQGNSA. The CDR3 region is CASSTRYNSPLHF. The CDR3 DNA reads as TGTGCCAGCAGCACTCGTTATAATTCACCCCTTCACTTT.

V is TRBV10-3 and J is TRBJ2-2; no definite D call. The CDR3 is 11 residues long. V shed 3 bases and J shed 6 bases, with 2 bases lying between them. CDR1 ENHRY and CDR2 SYGVKD come from the germline V gene. The CDR3 region has the DNA TGTGCCATCAGTGACTCCGGGGAGCTGTTTTTT. This codes for CAISDSGELFF.

This clone is a singleton in its sample. The chain carries TRBV5-1 and TRBJ1-2; no reliable D call. The CDR3 is 14 amino acids. The germline V gene has CDR1 SGHRS and CDR2 YFSETQ. Trimming cost V 2 bases and J 1 base, with 9 bases left between them. CDR3 DNA: TGCGCCAGCAGCTTCGGCCTTCTTAACTATGGCTACACCTTC. Translation: CASSFGLLNYGYTF.

In this sample, this clone turned up once. The chain combines TRBV6-6 with TRBJ2-7; 9 bases map to TRBD1. V was pared by 6 bases and J by 2 bases, with 5 bases of the junction left unmatched. The CDR3 contains 14 residues. From germline, CDR1 is MNHNY and CDR2 SVGAGI (reference sequence). The CDR3 loop reads CASSGQGLTYEQYF. The DNA of the CDR3 is TGTGCCAGCAGCGGACAGGGGCTAACCTACGAGCAGTACTTC.

The chain joins TRBV6-1 to TRBJ1-5, with D tentatively TRBD1 (5 bases). The CDR3 totals 19 residues. The germline V gene has CDR1 MNHNS and CDR2 SASEGT. V gave up 4 bases and J gave up 1 base, with 23 bases separating them. In DNA form, the CDR3 reads TGTGCCAGCAGTGCCACTGAGGGGAACCAAGGGGTAAGCAATCAGCCCCAGCATTTT. It specifies CASSATEGNQGVSNQPQHF.